A single sample is the source of the 21 T cell receptor beta chains below, sequenced in a study of identical twins. TCRdb reanalysed the 5' RACE reads using MiXCR and keeps one entry per CDR3 protein. The profile shows approximately 1.8 million distinct CDR3 sequences, 25% to 35% of them singletons. Sequencing input: cord blood. These receptors all stem from a newborn girl in good health.

Of note for this clonotype: At one boundary the junction diverges from the germline segment, which might be a read error. The chain links TRBV5-1 to TRBJ2-1; 7 bases map to TRBD2. The CDR3 consists of 16 residues. From germline, CDR1 is SGHRS and CDR2 YFSETQ. DNA of the CDR3: TGCGCCAGCAGCCCCCAACTAGCGCCAGGTAGGAATGAGCAGTTATTC. Amino acids: CASSPQLAPGRNEQLF.

This clonotype has a handful of counts. The chain has TRBV28 and TRBJ2-7; 10 positions match TRBD2. The J segment lost 5 bases and the V segment lost 4 bases, leaving 8 bases of the junction unmatched. The CDR3 totals 15 residues. CDR1 MDHEN and CDR2 SYDVKM come from the germline V gene. The CDR3: CASSSPSGRANEQYF. For the CDR3, the DNA is TGTGCCAGCAGTTCTCCCAGCGGGAGGGCCAACGAGCAGTACTTC.

This clonotype was found many times. The rearrangement uses TRBV4-2 and TRBJ2-3, with D perhaps TRBD1 or TRBD2 (5 bases each). Germline CDR1 is LGHNA and CDR2 is YNFKEQ. CDR3 length: 19 residues. The V end was cut by 0 bases, the J end by 0 bases, with 19 bases between. In DNA, the CDR3 is TGTGCCAGCAGCCAAGATAGTCTTCTTGTGGGACCGAGCACAGATACGCAGTATTTT. This translates into CASSQDSLLVGPSTDTQYF.

This clonotype has just a few counts. The chain couples TRBV5-1 to TRBJ2-1; 9 bases are shared with TRBD2. Germline CDR1 SGHRS, CDR2 YFSETQ. Trimming took 0 bases from V and 4 from J; bases not matched to a gene: 5. The CDR3 covers 16 residues. CDR3 residues: CASSLVGLAGYNEQFF. CDR3 nucleotide sequence: TGCGCCAGCAGCTTGGTAGGCCTAGCGGGGTACAATGAGCAGTTCTTC.

The chain combines TRBV12-3 or TRBV12-4 with TRBJ2-7; 7 bases agree with TRBD1. CDR3 length: 14 residues. V lost 6 bases to trimming and J lost 0 bases; unmatched junction nucleotides: 5. CDR3 nucleotides: TGTGCCAGCAGCGGACAGGTAGTCTCCTACGAGCAGTACTTC. Protein: CASSGQVVSYEQYF.

Details on this clonotype: A clone one base away is much larger, so this may be a read error. The chain carries TRBV10-3 and TRBJ2-5; weak D call: TRBD1 (5 bases). V lost 3 bases to trimming and J lost 11 bases, with 13 bases between them. CDR3 size: 12 residues. Per germline, CDR1 ENHRY and CDR2 SYGVKD. CDR3 amino acids: CAISEGAGEQYF. In DNA, the CDR3 is TGTGCCATCAGTGAAGGGGCAGGTGAGCAGTACTTC.

V is TRBV6-1 and J is TRBJ1-1; maybe TRBD1 (5 bases). Deletions cut 7 bases from V and 0 bases from J, with 15 bases between. This CDR3 has 15 residues. CDR1 is MNHNS and CDR2 is SASEGT in the germline V gene. The CDR3 nucleotides are TGTGCCAGCAACCGAAGGGGCAGCATGAACACTGAAGCTTTCTTT. Its translation is CASNRRGSMNTEAFF.

This clonotype was seen just once. Here the CDR3 DNA reads TGTGCCAGCAGTGAGGGGGACAGTCCCAATAATTCACCCCTCCACTTT. Its protein is CASSEGDSPNNSPLHF. The chain employs TRBV2 and TRBJ1-6, with TRBD1 matching 7 bases. Germline CDR1 reads SNHLY; CDR2 reads FYNNEI. V shed 3 bases, J shed 5 bases, and the junction held 7 bases outside the gene matches. The CDR3 has 16 amino acids.

This clonotype was detected only a few times. CDR3 in amino acids: CASSEEPGNTIYF. The CDR3 DNA follows: TGTGCCAGCAGTGAAGAACCTGGAAACACCATATATTTT. The genes are TRBV6-1 and TRBJ1-3; no clear D. V was pared by 1 base and J by 2 bases, with 3 bases between. The CDR3 totals 13 residues. Germline lookup yields CDR1 MNHNS and CDR2 SASEGT.

This clonotype was seen a few times. The gene calls are TRBV25-1 and TRBJ1-4; D is unresolved. Germline CDR1 and CDR2: MGHDK and SYGVNS. V was pared by 3 bases and J by 8 bases, with 4 bases between. The length of the CDR3 is 11 residues. The CDR3 loop reads CASSEWEKLFF. The CDR3 DNA reads as TGTGCCAGCAGTGAGTGGGAAAAACTGTTTTTT.

This clonotype was counted between two and nine times. The chain employs TRBV30 and TRBJ1-5; no clear D gene. Germline CDR1 GTSNPN, CDR2 SVGIG (reference sequence). The CDR3 length is 15 residues. V was cut by 1 base and J by 0 bases, with 10 bases left in between. The CDR3: CAWSGPPYSNQPQHF. CDR3 DNA: TGTGCCTGGAGTGGCCCTCCGTATAGCAATCAGCCCCAGCATTTT.

The CDR3: CASSLLKYGYTF. The CDR3 coding sequence is TGTGCCAGCAGTTTATTGAAATATGGCTACACCTTC. The chain is built from TRBV12-3 or TRBV12-4 and TRBJ1-2; D gene unclear. This CDR3 spans 12 amino acids. Trimming stripped 2 bases from V and 5 bases from J, with 6 bases between.

This clonotype came up a few times. The chain combines TRBV7-9 with TRBJ2-3; D may be TRBD2 (5 bases). V lost 7 bases, J lost 4 bases, and 21 bases lay in between. CDR1 and CDR2 from the germline V gene are SEHNR and FQNEAQ (reference sequence). This CDR3 spans 16 amino acids. The CDR3 DNA is TGTGCCAGCAACCCCTACCCGCGGAGGAGCGCAGATACGCAGTATTTT. It translates to CASNPYPRRSADTQYF.

This clonotype was detected only a few times. The V and J genes are TRBV5-1 and TRBJ2-7, with 10 bases matching TRBD1. The J segment lost 0 bases and the V segment lost 3 bases, leaving 12 bases of the junction unmatched. The CDR3 extends over 18 amino acids. Looked up from germline, CDR1 is SGHRS and CDR2 is YFSETQ. The CDR3 loop reads CASSSRPGTGDASYEQYF. CDR3 nucleotides: TGCGCCAGCAGCTCACGTCCCGGGACAGGGGACGCCTCCTACGAGCAGTACTTC.

The chain has TRBV2 and TRBJ2-5; 7 nucleotides line up with TRBD2. The DNA end is a closer match to TRBJ2-7, so the J assignment may be wrong. The CDR3 is 14 residues long. CDR1 is SNHLY and CDR2 is FYNNEI in the germline V gene. CDR3 residues: CASNRGEGSLEQYF. CDR3 nucleotide sequence: TGTGCCAGCAACCGGGGGGAGGGGTCCCTCGAGCAGTACTTC.

The chain recombines TRBV5-1 with TRBJ2-7; D gene uncertain. Germline V gene data show CDR1 as SGHRS and CDR2 as YFSETQ. Trimming stripped 2 bases from V and 3 bases from J, with 15 bases between. This CDR3 region has 15 residues. The chain's CDR3 is CASSLDRVDLYEQYF. The CDR3 DNA reads as TGCGCCAGCAGCTTAGACCGTGTAGACCTCTACGAGCAGTACTTC. Full variable domain (remainder filled in from reference TRBV5-1 and TRBJ2-7): KAGVTQTPRYLIKTRGQQVTLSCSPISGHRSVSWYQQTPGQGLQFLFEYFSETQRNKGNFPGRFSGRQFSNSRSEMNVSTLELGDSALYLCASSLDRVDLYEQYFGPGTRLTVT.

This clonotype occurred a few times. The rearrangement uses TRBV6-1 and TRBJ1-1; D not certain. Trimming removed 7 bases at V and 9 bases at J, with 9 bases between. The CDR3 is 10 residues long. Germline V gene data show CDR1 as MNHNS and CDR2 as SASEGT. CDR3 nucleotides: TGTGCCAGCAAATCCAGGCAAGCTTTCTTT. This codes for CASKSRQAFF.

This clonotype was seen many times. The gene calls are TRBV6-2 or TRBV6-3 and TRBJ2-7; D is uncertain. CDR1 is MNHEY, CDR2 SVGEGT, per germline. There are 12 residues in the CDR3. V was pared by 2 bases and J by 4 bases, with 6 bases between. CDR3 region: CASSYILYEQYF. The CDR3 DNA reads as TGTGCCAGCAGTTACATTTTGTACGAGCAGTACTTC.

This clonotype came up a few times. This chain links TRBV4-1 with TRBJ2-7; TRBD2 agrees at 10 bases. V shed 0 bases, J shed 7 bases, and the junction held 9 bases outside the gene matches. The CDR3 is made up of 16 amino acids. Per germline, CDR1 MGHRA and CDR2 YSYEKL. DNA for the CDR3: TGCGCCAGCAGCCAAGAACTAGCGGGGAAATACAATGAGCAGTACTTC. Translating gives CASSQELAGKYNEQYF.

The genes are TRBV7-9 and TRBJ1-4, with D hard to call. CDR1 and CDR2 (germline): SEHNR, FQNEAQ (reference sequence). V was trimmed by 2 bases and J by 0 bases, leaving 16 bases between them. The CDR3 loop spans 18 amino acids. In DNA form, the CDR3 reads TGTGCCAGCAGCTTAATTGGTTGGCAGGTGCCAACTAATGAAAAACTGTTTTTT. Translation gives CASSLIGWQVPTNEKLFF.

This clonotype turned up a few times. The CDR3 loop reads CASTWAANEQYF. Here the CDR3 DNA reads TGTGCCAGCACTTGGGCGGCCAACGAGCAGTACTTC. J is TRBJ2-4 and V is TRBV2; no firm D call. The DNA end is a closer match to TRBJ2-7, so the J assignment may be wrong. CDR1 and CDR2 (germline): SNHLY, FYNNEI. The CDR3 runs to 12 residues.